Listed below are T cell receptor beta chains from one sample, sequenced in a study of cytomegalovirus exposure and HLA in healthy donors. Using immunoSEQ multiplex PCR, the repertoire was profiled, and TCRdb retains in-frame clones only, with some absent. The table records about 120,000 clones, 60% to 85% of them present only once. The material sequenced was PBMCs. Receptor source: a woman aged 40 to 50 in good health and CMV-seronegative. The CDR3 runs from the conserved cysteine through the conserved F or W. A D gene is named only where the DNA matches it firmly. Clone size appears in some rows only: once, few, many, or a class for an expanded clone.

d_gene,v_gene,abundance,j_gene,CDR3aa,CDR3nt
NA,TRBV28,NA,TRBJ1-5,CASSPPQGSNQPQHF,TGTGCCAGCAGTCCGCCGCAGGGTAGCAATCAGCCCCAGCATTTT
TRBD2,TRBV7-9,few,TRBJ2-5,CASSLGLASQYF,TGTGCCAGCAGCTTGGGACTAGCGAGCCAGTACTTC
TRBD2,TRBV5-4,NA,TRBJ2-1,CASSKPGTSSNEQFF,TGTGCCAGCAGCAAACCAGGGACTAGTTCAAATGAGCAGTTCTTC
TRBD2,TRBV4-1,NA,TRBJ2-1,CASSLTDKLAGGPLNEQFF,TGCGCCAGCAGCCTTACTGATAAACTAGCGGGAGGGCCCCTCAATGAGCAGTTCTTC
TRBD1,TRBV7-9,NA,TRBJ1-4,CASSPGTVRNEKLFF,TGTGCCAGCAGCCCAGGGACAGTGCGAAATGAAAAACTGTTTTTT
NA,TRBV5-4,NA,TRBJ2-2,CASSLDVTGTGELFF,TGTGCCAGCAGCCTGGACGTTACGGGCACCGGGGAGCTGTTTTTT
TRBD1,TRBV2,few,TRBJ2-7,CASSKDRSYEQYF,TGTGCCAGCAGTAAGGACAGGTCCTACGAGCAGTACTTC
NA,TRBV7-9,NA,TRBJ2-1,CSSSLDYNEQFF,TGTTCCAGCAGTCTAGATTACAATGAGCAGTTCTTC
NA,TRBV7-6,NA,TRBJ2-7,CASSPTQGPTSYEQYF,TGTGCCAGCAGCCCGACACAAGGTCCTACTTCCTACGAGCAGTACTTC
NA,TRBV18,NA,TRBJ2-7,CASSPPDSYEQYF,TGTGCCAGCTCACCACCCGACAGCTACGAGCAGTACTTC
NA,TRBV11-2,NA,TRBJ1-5,CASSLGLIQPQHF,TGTGCCAGCAGCTTGGGGCTCATTCAGCCCCAGCATTTT
TRBD1,TRBV28,NA,TRBJ2-2,CASSRDRGRGTGELFF,TGTGCCAGCAGTAGAGACAGGGGTCGAGGCACCGGGGAGCTGTTTTTT
NA,TRBV4-1,NA,TRBJ1-1,CASSQEPHSLNTEAFF,TGCGCCAGCAGCCAAGAGCCCCACAGCCTGAACACTGAAGCTTTCTTT
NA,TRBV7-9,NA,TRBJ2-7,CASSLDPTNEQYF,TGTGCCAGCAGCTTAGATCCGACTAACGAGCAGTACTTC
TRBD2,TRBV10-3,NA,TRBJ2-5,CAISESSGRETQYF,TGTGCCATCAGTGAGTCTAGCGGGAGGGAGACCCAGTACTTC
NA,TRBV7-9,NA,TRBJ2-6,CASSLAGSGANGLTF,TGTGCCAGCAGCTTAGCGGGTTCAGGGGCCAACGGCCTGACTTTC
NA,TRBV28,NA,TRBJ1-6,CATGGGGKDHF,TGTGCCACCGGGGGAGGGGGAAAGGACCACTTT
NA,TRBV11-1,NA,TRBJ2-5,CASSSGYQETQYF,TGTGCCAGCAGCTCGGGGTACCAAGAGACCCAGTACTTC
NA,TRBV7-2,NA,TRBJ2-1,CASSSTAGLVNEQFF,TGTGCCAGCAGCTCTACAGCGGGCCTTGTTAATGAGCAGTTCTTC
TRBD1,TRBV5-1,once,TRBJ2-5,CASSGRGLGETQYF,TGCGCCAGCAGCGGCAGGGGGCTAGGGGAGACCCAGTACTTC
TRBD1,TRBV27,NA,TRBJ2-7,CASSLADRGIVEQYF,TGTGCCAGCAGTTTAGCGGACAGGGGGATTGTCGAGCAGTACTTC
TRBD2,TRBV5-6,few,TRBJ2-4,CASSNRLAGAKNSQYF,TGTGCCAGCAGCAACAGACTAGCGGGAGCCAAAAACAGTCAGTACTTC
NA,TRBV18,NA,TRBJ1-1,CASSRRVEGVNTEAFF,TGTGCCAGCTCACGCAGGGTTGAGGGGGTGAACACTGAAGCTTTCTTT
NA,TRBV4-1,NA,TRBJ2-4,CASSQARTIAKNIQYF,TGCGCCAGCAGCCAGGCACGGACAATAGCCAAAAACATTCAGTACTTC